This T cell receptor (beta chain) originates from a study of shared clonotypes between healthy human individuals. Points from the study as a whole: The naive CD4 repertoires of several donors were compared, and approximately 5.3% of clonotypes were shared.

About this clone itself: No antigen is known for it.

Germline V gene sequence: CDR1 SGDLS, CDR2 YYNGEE. The CDR3 runs to 12 residues. V dropped 4 bases and J dropped 7 bases, with 8 bases sitting between them. Measured with immunoSEQ multiplex PCR; TCRdb has only the in-frame clones, and not every one. The sample lists some 2.1 million clones, 93% seen once, with around 1.7% in the top ten. CD45RO-negative CD8 cells positively selected for CCR7 made up the naive population, which excluded terminally differentiated effector memory CD45RA+ cells. Every contributor of samples was a Caucasian grown-up residing in Nashville, Tennessee. Sequencing was done on a sample of naive CD8+ T cells from PBMCs. The receptor was derived from a man between 18 and 35 years old in good health. Some clones in this sample may be carry-over from other donors' samples. The chain has TRBV9 and TRBJ1-4; D not certain. In DNA, the CDR3 is TGTGCCAGCAGCTCGGAGGGTGAAAAACTGTTTTTT. As protein: CASSSEGEKLFF.